The rows below give T cell receptor beta chains drawn from one sample of a study of shared clonotypes between healthy human individuals. Profiling relied on immunoSEQ multiplex PCR, and the TCRdb table lists in-frame clones only, not all of them. The table lists around 690,000 clones, about 90% of them singletons. Sequencing used memory CD8+ T cells from PBMCs. These receptors all come from a man aged 18 to 29 in good health. Some clones in this sample may be carry-over from other donors' samples. Both conserved end residues are part of each CDR3. D genes are given only for firm matches. Clone size appears in some rows only: once, few, many, or a class for an expanded clone.

clone size | CDR3 length | J gene | V gene | D gene | CDR3 protein | CDR3 DNA
. | 15 | TRBJ2-7 | TRBV7-3 | TRBD2 | CASSAGLAGVHEQYF | TGTGCCAGCAGCGCCGGACTAGCGGGAGTCCACGAGCAGTACTTC
. | 16 | TRBJ2-3 | TRBV5-4 | TRBD2 | CASPSPAGGPRNTQYF | TGTGCCAGCCCTTCTCCCGCGGGGGGACCCAGGAATACGCAGTATTTT
. | 16 | TRBJ1-4 | TRBV4-1 | . | CASSQESRGLYEKLFF | TGCGCCAGCAGCCAAGAATCCCGGGGGCTATATGAAAAACTGTTTTTT
. | 13 | TRBJ1-1 | TRBV19 | . | CASREIPNTEAFF | TGTGCCAGTAGAGAAATTCCGAACACTGAAGCTTTCTTT
. | 19 | TRBJ1-3 | TRBV19 | . | CASIPRSSLQLFSGNTIYF | TGTGCCAGTATCCCGAGATCCAGCCTACAGTTGTTTTCTGGAAACACCATATATTTT
. | 14 | TRBJ2-7 | TRBV27 | . | CASSLRAGAYEQYF | TGTGCCAGCAGTTTACGGGCAGGGGCCTACGAGCAGTACTTC
. | 11 | TRBJ1-2 | TRBV19 | . | CASSMGPGYTF | TGTGCCAGTAGTATGGGTCCCGGCTACACCTTC
. | 16 | TRBJ2-4 | TRBV6-6 | TRBD1 | CASSATGRGAKNIQYF | TGTGCCAGCAGTGCGACAGGGAGAGGCGCCAAAAACATTCAGTACTTC
. | 20 | TRBJ2-6 | TRBV28 | . | CASSSPTGTMAGNTVDVLTF | TGTGCCAGCAGTTCGCCCACAGGGACTATGGCGGGGAACACGGTCGACGTCCTGACTTTC
. | 15 | TRBJ2-5 | TRBV5-5 | . | CASSPGELYQETQYF | TGTGCCAGCAGCCCCGGCGAGCTGTACCAAGAGACCCAGTACTTC
. | 16 | TRBJ2-1 | TRBV27 | TRBD2 | CASRPFPGGPHNEQFF | TGTGCCAGCAGGCCCTTTCCGGGAGGGCCCCACAATGAGCAGTTCTTC
. | 13 | TRBJ1-2 | TRBV7-2 | TRBD1 | CASSPDRGNGYTF | TGTGCCAGCAGCCCGGACAGGGGAAACGGCTACACCTTC
. | 10 | TRBJ2-1 | TRBV11-2 | . | CASSSARQFF | TGTGCCAGCAGCTCGGCCCGCCAGTTCTTC
. | 14 | TRBJ2-1 | TRBV5-6 | . | CASSHTDYYNEQFF | TGTGCCAGCAGCCATACTGACTACTACAATGAGCAGTTCTTC
. | 14 | TRBJ1-2 | TRBV9 | . | CASSVGGGVYGYTF | TGTGCCAGCAGCGTAGGGGGAGGGGTCTATGGCTACACCTTC
once | 15 | TRBJ1-4 | TRBV28 | . | CASSSRWTAVEKLFF | TGTGCCAGCAGTTCTCGTTGGACAGCCGTTGAAAAACTGTTTTTT
. | 16 | TRBJ2-1 | TRBV21-1 | . | CASSSSPGLADNEQFF | TGTGCCAGCTCCTCCTCTCCGGGACTAGCGGACAATGAGCAGTTCTTC
. | 15 | TRBJ1-5 | TRBV19 | . | CASSPLMGSNQPQHF | TGTGCCAGTAGTCCATTGATGGGTAGCAATCAGCCCCAGCATTTT
. | 16 | TRBJ2-1 | TRBV7-9 | . | CASSPSRGLALAEQFF | TGTGCCAGCAGCCCTAGCCGGGGGCTAGCGTTAGCTGAGCAGTTCTTC
once | 13 | TRBJ2-7 | TRBV6-6 | . | CASSGELDYEQYF | TGTGCCAGCAGTGGAGAACTAGACTACGAGCAGTACTTC
. | 11 | TRBJ1-2 | TRBV7-9 | . | CASGSGYGYTF | TGTGCCAGCGGCAGTGGCTATGGCTACACCTTC
. | 14 | TRBJ1-2 | TRBV6-5 | TRBD1 | CASSQGTGGYGYTF | TGTGCCAGCAGTCAGGGGACAGGGGGCTATGGCTACACCTTC
. | 15 | TRBJ2-2 | TRBV6-6 | . | CASSYFGQYTGELFF | TGTGCCAGCAGTTACTTCGGACAGTACACCGGGGAGCTGTTTTTT
once | 15 | TRBJ1-1 | TRBV28 | TRBD1 | CASSPPDRVITEAFF | TGTGCCAGCAGTCCCCCGGACAGGGTGATTACTGAAGCTTTCTTT
. | 15 | TRBJ2-1 | TRBV9 | TRBD1 | CASSVGGGHYNEQFF | TGTGCCAGCAGCGTAGGAGGGGGCCACTACAATGAGCAGTTCTTC
. | 15 | TRBJ2-7 | TRBV11-1 | . | CASRSRTDPGWEQYF | TGTGCCAGCAGATCTAGGACGGACCCGGGGTGGGAGCAGTACTTC
. | 13 | TRBJ2-7 | TRBV4-3 | . | CASSQTTAYEQYF | TGCGCCAGCAGCCAGACAACAGCCTACGAGCAGTACTTC
. | 13 | TRBJ1-1 | TRBV18 | . | CASSLGANTEAFF | TGTGCCAGCTCACTCGGGGCGAACACTGAAGCTTTCTTT
once | 12 | TRBJ1-4 | TRBV11-2 | . | CASSLRGEKLFF | TGTGCCAGCAGCCTGAGGGGCGAAAAACTGTTTTTT
. | 13 | TRBJ2-2 | TRBV27 | . | CASSGGFTGELFF | TGTGCCAGCAGTGGGGGTTTTACCGGGGAGCTGTTTTTT
. | 12 | TRBJ2-7 | TRBV29-1 | . | CSVLDSSYEQYF | TGCAGCGTCCTGGACAGCTCCTACGAGCAGTACTTC
few | 13 | TRBJ1-1 | TRBV11-2 | TRBD1 | CASSLYGTGEAFF | TGTGCCAGCAGCTTATACGGGACAGGTGAAGCTTTCTTT
. | 15 | TRBJ2-7 | TRBV30 | . | CAWSAGLPVIYEQYF | TGTGCCTGGAGTGCTGGACTACCCGTAATCTACGAGCAGTACTTC
. | 15 | TRBJ2-5 | TRBV7-2 | . | CASSFRVTGGETQYF | TGTGCCAGCAGCTTCCGGGTTACGGGTGGCGAGACCCAGTACTTC
. | 15 | TRBJ2-7 | TRBV9 | TRBD1 | CASSVAGTGLGEQYF | TGTGCCAGCAGCGTAGCAGGGACAGGGCTGGGCGAGCAGTACTTC
. | 14 | TRBJ2-7 | TRBV4-1 | . | CASSQHTGFYEQYF | TGCGCCAGCAGCCAGCATACAGGGTTCTACGAGCAGTACTTC
. | 13 | TRBJ2-1 | TRBV9 | . | CASSVGGLREQFF | TGTGCCAGCAGCGTAGGAGGACTACGCGAGCAGTTCTTC
. | 14 | TRBJ2-1 | TRBV28 | . | CASSPSGAYNEQFF | TGTGCCAGCAGCCCCTCAGGGGCCTACAATGAGCAGTTCTTC
. | 13 | TRBJ2-1 | TRBV7-7 | . | CASSSSSYNEQFF | TGTGCCAGCAGCTCATCGAGCTACAATGAGCAGTTCTTC
once | 13 | TRBJ2-1 | TRBV28 | TRBD2 | CASSDLSGSEQFF | TGTGCCAGCAGTGACCTTAGCGGGAGTGAGCAGTTCTTC
. | 14 | TRBJ2-5 | TRBV5-1 | . | CASRGTSGQETQYF | TGCGCCAGCAGGGGAACCAGCGGGCAAGAGACCCAGTACTTC